These T cell receptor beta chains were read from a single sample in a study of blood T cell repertoires in COVID-19. Generated by immunoSEQ multiplex PCR, the TCRdb table keeps only in-frame clones and is missing some. The sample holds approximately 150,000 clones, over 75% seen once. The sequencing input was PBMCs or T cells enriched from blood (not recorded which). These receptors came from a man aged 45 to 65 in a cohort exposed to, infected with or recovered from COVID-19 (not recorded which). Both conserved end residues are part of each CDR3. D genes are given only for firm matches. Rows may omit the clone size; those that give it use once, few, many or a size class.

cdr3_aa,cdr3_nt,d_call,clone_size,j_call,v_call
CASSASGGYSSYEQYF,TGCGCCAGCAGTGCTAGCGGGGGGTATAGCTCCTACGAGCAGTACTTC,TRBD2,few,TRBJ2-7,TRBV10-2
CASSLGSFETQYF,TGCGCCAGCAGCTTGGGTTCTTTCGAGACCCAGTACTTC,NA,NA,TRBJ2-5,TRBV5-1
CASSGLDIGGYTF,TGTGCCAGCAGTGGACTGGACATAGGGGGCTACACCTTC,NA,NA,TRBJ1-2,TRBV2
CASSREVNYGYTF,TGTGCCAGCAGCCGCGAGGTTAACTATGGCTACACCTTC,NA,NA,TRBJ1-2,TRBV5-8
CASSQDRGNTEAFF,TGTGCCAGCAGCCAAGATCGAGGGAACACTGAAGCTTTCTTT,NA,NA,TRBJ1-1,TRBV3-1/TRBV3-2
CASSEGYEQYF,TGTGCCAGTAGTGAGGGCTACGAGCAGTACTTC,NA,NA,TRBJ2-7,TRBV19
CASSIVRPSGNSPLHF,TGTGCCAGTAGTATAGTCAGGCCATCGGGAAATTCACCCCTCCACTTT,NA,NA,TRBJ1-6,TRBV19
CASSGTGDQPQHF,TGTGCCAGCAGCGGGACAGGGGATCAGCCCCAGCATTTT,TRBD1,NA,TRBJ1-5,TRBV9
CASRRQDSPLHF,TGTGCCAGCAGGAGACAGGATTCACCCCTCCACTTT,NA,few,TRBJ1-6,TRBV12-3/TRBV12-4
CASRALAGEEYEQYF,TGTGCCAGCAGAGCCCTAGCGGGAGAAGAATACGAGCAGTACTTC,TRBD2,NA,TRBJ2-7,TRBV4-2
CASSPVGGSTSPLHF,TGTGCCAGCAGCCCCGTGGGAGGGTCCACTTCACCCCTCCACTTT,NA,NA,TRBJ1-6,TRBV5-8
CASSSQGYNEQFF,TGTGCCAGCAGTTCACAGGGCTACAATGAGCAGTTCTTC,NA,NA,TRBJ2-1,TRBV12-3/TRBV12-4
CAISAGTGGFNQPQHF,TGTGCCATCAGCGCCGGGACAGGGGGCTTCAATCAGCCCCAGCATTTT,TRBD1,NA,TRBJ1-5,TRBV10-3
CASSDTGTGGRDEQFF,TGCGCCAGCAGTGATACCGGGACAGGGGGTCGGGATGAGCAGTTCTTC,TRBD1,NA,TRBJ2-1,TRBV10-1
CASRQARGGSTYEQYF,TGCGCCAGCAGACAAGCGCGGGGGGGATCAACGTACGAGCAGTACTTC,TRBD2,NA,TRBJ2-7,TRBV10-2
CASSIGGGAQSFYGYTF,TGTGCCAGTAGTATAGGAGGGGGGGCACAAAGCTTCTATGGCTACACCTTC,NA,NA,TRBJ1-2,TRBV19
CASSSGQGAGNTIYF,TGTGCCAGCAGCTCGGGACAGGGGGCTGGAAACACCATATATTTT,TRBD1,NA,TRBJ1-3,TRBV7-6
CASSQTTGGVGAFF,TGCGCCAGCAGCCAAACTACAGGGGGCGTAGGGGCTTTCTTT,TRBD1,NA,TRBJ1-1,TRBV4-3
CASSPTGDNTGELFF,TGTGCCAGCAGCCCGACAGGGGACAACACCGGGGAGCTGTTTTTT,TRBD1,NA,TRBJ2-2,TRBV7-7
CASSESLVAYGYTF,TGTGCCAGCAGTGAAAGCTTAGTTGCCTATGGCTACACCTTC,NA,NA,TRBJ1-2,TRBV6-1
CASSPTGGKTEAFF,TGTGCCAGCTCACCGACAGGGGGGAAAACTGAAGCTTTCTTT,TRBD1,once,TRBJ1-1,TRBV18
CASSPSGVGQETQYF,TGTGCCAGCAGCCCGAGCGGAGTGGGCCAAGAGACCCAGTACTTC,NA,NA,TRBJ2-5,TRBV28
CASSGGGTTATDTQYF,TGTGCCAGCAGCGGCGGAGGGACTACCGCCACAGATACGCAGTATTTT,TRBD2,NA,TRBJ2-3,TRBV4-2
CATSRLAGPYEQYF,TGTGCCACCAGCCGACTAGCGGGACCATACGAGCAGTACTTC,TRBD2,NA,TRBJ2-7,TRBV15
CASSPSHPDLNYEQYF,TGTGCCAGCTCACCATCTCATCCGGACTTGAACTACGAGCAGTACTTC,NA,NA,TRBJ2-7,TRBV18
CATGQGNSPLHF,TGTGCCACCGGGCAGGGCAATTCACCCCTCCACTTT,NA,NA,TRBJ1-6,TRBV6-5
CASSQGEGAGADTQYF,TGTGCCAGCAGCCAAGGCGAGGGTGCGGGGGCAGATACGCAGTATTTT,TRBD2,many,TRBJ2-3,TRBV4-2
CASSIWTSGDHPNTGELFF,TGTGCCAGCAGTATCTGGACTAGCGGAGACCACCCGAACACCGGGGAGCTGTTTTTT,TRBD2,NA,TRBJ2-2,TRBV7-6
CASSQGQKEQYF,TGTGCCAGCAGCCAGGGACAGAAGGAGCAGTACTTC,TRBD1,NA,TRBJ2-7,TRBV11-1
CASSFSKGQPQHF,TGTGCCAGCAGTTTTTCTAAGGGGCAGCCCCAGCATTTT,NA,NA,TRBJ1-5,TRBV27
CATSRDSPQVDYGYTF,TGTGCCACCAGCAGAGATTCCCCCCAGGTAGACTATGGCTACACCTTC,NA,few,TRBJ1-2,TRBV15
CASSLMPGPGGNQPQHF,TGTGCCAGCAGCCTAATGCCGGGTCCCGGCGGAAATCAGCCCCAGCATTTT,NA,NA,TRBJ1-5,TRBV7-8